This TCR beta chain was found in a study of blood T cell repertoires in COVID-19. Overall study context: The United States, Italy and Spain supplied acute and convalescent COVID-19 samples. The cDNA or gDNA used as material had been derived from T cells, B-cell-depleted T cells, or PBMCs.

Original methodology: Nucleated cell counts were estimated from reference gene primer amplification. The table came from immunoSEQ multiplex PCR; TCRdb's copy has only in-frame clones and leaves some out. That table furnishes V, J and clone size, whereas the DNA furnished D and trimming. The profile shows roughly 130,000 clones, around nine tenths of them singletons. Recruited during active infection, patients (from Seattle) were subsequently followed longitudinally. Sequenced: peripheral blood. This sequence was found in a man between 60 and 75 years old with COVID-19, enrolled during active disease.

The CDR3 DNA reads as TGTGCCACCCAAGGGACTAGCGGGAGCGATGAGCAGTTCTTC. The encoded protein is CATQGTSGSDEQFF. V gene TRBV24-1 combines with J gene TRBJ2-1; 14 bases are shared with TRBD2. From germline, CDR1 is KGHDR and CDR2 SFDVKD. The ends lost 9 bases at V and 8 bases at J; junction bases unmatched: 5. CDR3 length: 14 amino acids.